This T cell receptor (beta chain) comes out of a study of T cell responses to AZD1222 COVID-19 vaccine. General observations from the study: The reported proportion of spike-specific TCRs targeting unmutated variant regions was nearly half. Clonal diversity may have been underestimated in mostly white British donors.

In germline, CDR1 is MNHEY, CDR2 SVGAGI. V was clipped by 6 bases and J by 3 bases, with 8 bases between them. The CDR3 spans 12 residues. TCRdb's copy holds only in-frame clones and misses some; the assay was immunoSEQ multiplex PCR. The profile shows tens of thousands of clones, about 88% of them singletons. Second-dose schedules of about 4 or about 12 weeks were combined. About this clone itself: Its cognate antigen is unknown.

The chain couples TRBV6-5 to TRBJ2-5, with D possibly TRBD1 on 6 matching bases. The source of this sequence is an adult who received the AZD1222 COVID-19 vaccine. Here the sequenced sample was peripheral blood, taken 28 days after the second AZD1222 dose. CDR3: CASSHREETQYF. The CDR3 nucleotides read TGTGCCAGCAGCCACAGGGAAGAGACCCAGTACTTC.